This entry lists 22 T cell receptor beta chains sequenced from one sample in a study of cytomegalovirus exposure and HLA in healthy donors. The PCR had 60 Vbeta and 13 Jbeta primers. TCRdb's table, derived via immunoSEQ multiplex PCR, lists solely in-frame clones and lacks some. This sample has around 170,000 clones, with 84% found just once. The specimen was PBMCs. These receptors originate from a woman in her forties or fifties in good health and CMV-seropositive.

V gene TRBV9 combines with J gene TRBJ2-3, with D possibly matching TRBD2 (5 bases). V lost 0 bases and J lost 4, with 12 bases in between. The CDR3 consists of 15 residues. Germline CDR1 SGDLS, CDR2 YYNGEE. CDR3 sequence (DNA): TGTGCCAGCAGCGTAGTGGCCTCCGGGGCAGATACGCAGTATTTT. Its translation is CASSVVASGADTQYF.

The J gene is TRBJ2-4, the V gene TRBV15; tentatively, D is TRBD2 (5 bases). The CDR3 has 14 amino acids. V shed 5 bases and J shed 7 bases, with 15 bases lying between them. Germline values: CDR1 LNHNV, CDR2 YYDKDF (reference sequence). The CDR3 region has the DNA TGTGCCACCAGCCCCCCGGATTCGGGGAACATTCAGTACTTC. It specifies CATSPPDSGNIQYF.

Only a few counts were recorded for this clone. The chain employs TRBV7-9 and TRBJ1-5; D not resolved. This CDR3 region has 13 residues. Germline V CDR1 and CDR2: SEHNR, FQNEAQ (reference sequence). Trimming pared 5 bases from V and 4 bases from J, leaving 9 bases between. Here the CDR3 DNA reads TGTGCCAGCAGCCTTGAGGATAATCAGCCCCAGCATTTT. It encodes CASSLEDNQPQHF.

The chain links TRBV7-9 to TRBJ1-1, with D unclear. V dropped 1 base and J dropped 3 bases, with 12 bases sitting between them. CDR1 SEHNR and CDR2 FQNEAQ come from the germline V gene (reference sequence). This CDR3 has 15 residues. The CDR3 DNA reads TGTGCCAGCAGCTTAGGACGGGGATTTGACACTGAAGCTTTCTTT. It yields the protein CASSLGRGFDTEAFF.

This clone was detected only a few times. This chain uses TRBV19 with TRBJ2-1; perhaps TRBD2 as D (5 bases). The V end lost 0 bases, the J end lost 4 bases, and 13 bases lay between the germline ends. This CDR3 is 16 amino acids long. Germline V CDR1 and CDR2: LNHDA, SQIVND (reference sequence). The CDR3 sequence is CASSIEGLALYNEQFF. In nucleotides, the CDR3 is TGTGCCAGTAGTATAGAGGGCCTAGCTTTATACAATGAGCAGTTCTTC.

The V call is TRBV29-1, the J call TRBJ2-3; 11 nucleotides agree with TRBD1. Trimming at V came to 4 bases and at J to 4 bases, leaving 1 base not matched to a gene. From germline, CDR1 is SQVTM and CDR2 ANQGSEA. The CDR3 runs to 13 residues. CDR3 sequence: CSVGTGGPDTQYF. As DNA, the CDR3 is TGCAGCGTTGGGACAGGGGGCCCAGATACGCAGTATTTT.

The chain is built from TRBV7-9 and TRBJ2-3, with D perhaps matching TRBD2 (6 bases). This CDR3 has 15 amino acids. Germline CDR1 SEHNR, CDR2 FQNEAQ (reference sequence). V was pared by 4 bases and J by 2 bases, with 13 bases between. The CDR3: CASSYRDFLTDTQYF. In DNA, the CDR3 is TGTGCCAGCAGCTACCGGGACTTCCTCACAGATACGCAGTATTTT. Looking up the rest from reference TRBV7-9 and TRBJ2-3 gives the full variable domain: DTGVSQNPRHKITKRGQNVTFRCDPISEHNRLYWYRQTLGQGPEFLTYFQNEAQLEKSRLLSDRFSAERPKGSFSTLEIQRTEQGDSAMYLCASSYRDFLTDTQYFGPGTRLTVL.

This sequence joins TRBV6-6 and TRBJ2-7, with TRBD1 identical over 9 bases. The CDR3 loop spans 16 amino acids. The germline gives CDR1 MNHNY, CDR2 SVGAGI (reference sequence). The trim removed 6 bases at V and 2 bases at J, leaving 11 bases unmatched. Here the CDR3 reads CASRSAGTGQTYEQYF. The CDR3 nucleotides read TGTGCCAGCAGGAGTGCCGGGACAGGGCAGACCTACGAGCAGTACTTC.

V gene TRBV7-2 combines with J gene TRBJ2-1, with 9 positions matching TRBD1. Germline CDR1 reads SGHTA; CDR2 reads FQGNSA. There are 15 residues in the CDR3. Trimming cost V 2 bases and J 5 bases; bases outside gene matches: 4. The CDR3 bases are TGTGCCAGCAGCTTATCCGGGACAGGGAACAATGAGCAGTTCTTC. Its protein product is CASSLSGTGNNEQFF. Complete variable domain (other parts from reference TRBV7-2 and TRBJ2-1): GAGVSQSPSNKVTEKGKDVELRCDPISGHTALYWYRQSLGQGLEFLIYFQGNSAPDKSGLPSDRFSAERTGGSVSTLTIQRTQQEDSAVYLCASSLSGTGNNEQFFGPGTRLTVL.

The rearrangement uses TRBV5-4 and TRBJ2-5, with 8 bases aligning to TRBD2. The length of the CDR3 is 15 residues. V lost 0 bases and J lost 4; bases outside the gene matches: 5. The germline gives CDR1 SGHNT, CDR2 YYREEE (reference sequence). This chain's CDR3 is CASSLDAGGRETQYF. DNA for the CDR3: TGTGCCAGCAGCTTGGACGCGGGGGGACGAGAGACCCAGTACTTC.

In this sample, this clone turned up once. The gene calls are TRBV7-2 and TRBJ2-3; TRBD2 aligns across 9 bases. V was pared by 7 bases and J by 1 base, with 6 bases of the junction left unmatched. The CDR3 is 15 amino acids. The germline CDR1 and CDR2 sequences are SGHTA and FQGNSA. Here the CDR3 reads CASNGGGAGTDTQYF. DNA of the CDR3: TGTGCCAGCAACGGCGGGGGGGCCGGCACAGATACGCAGTATTTT. The variable domain in full, with the rest retrieved from reference TRBV7-2 and TRBJ2-3, is GAGVSQSPSNKVTEKGKDVELRCDPISGHTALYWYRQSLGQGLEFLIYFQGNSAPDKSGLPSDRFSAERTGGSVSTLTIQRTQQEDSAVYLCASNGGGAGTDTQYFGPGTRLTVL.

The chain recombines TRBV7-9 with TRBJ2-5; weak D call: TRBD2 (6 bases). The V gene lost 5 bases and the J gene lost 4 bases, with 8 bases spanning the gap. This CDR3 has 12 amino acids. Germline V gene lookup returns CDR1 SEHNR and CDR2 FQNEAQ (reference sequence). In DNA form, the CDR3 reads TGTGCCAGCAGCACGGGAGTAGAGACCCAGTACTTC. It codes for CASSTGVETQYF.

The chain recombines TRBV19 with TRBJ1-2, with TRBD1 matching 8 bases. The CDR3 runs 15 residues. The V segment lost 8 bases and the J segment 1 base; nucleotides outside the gene matches: 9. Germline V gene sequence: CDR1 LNHDA, CDR2 SQIVND (reference sequence). This chain's CDR3 is CASHELTGDNYGYTF. In DNA form, the CDR3 reads TGTGCCAGTCACGAATTGACAGGGGATAACTATGGCTACACCTTC.

The chain is built from TRBV29-1 and TRBJ1-1; 7 bases agree with TRBD1. The V gene end was trimmed by 6 bases and the J gene end by 1 base; junction bases not matched to a gene: 5. CDR1 SQVTM and CDR2 ANQGSEA come from the germline V gene. The CDR3 is made up of 13 amino acids. The CDR3 nucleotides are TGCAGCGTCCAACAGGGGCCGAACACTGAAGCTTTCTTT. Protein sequence: CSVQQGPNTEAFF.

This clone appeared a single time. The chain links TRBV9 to TRBJ1-1; TRBD1 matches at 9 bases. V gave up 1 base and J gave up 6 bases; unmatched junction bases: 1. Germline V gene sequence: CDR1 SGDLS, CDR2 YYNGEE. The CDR3 contains 13 residues. This CDR3 reads CASSVRQGAEAFF. CDR3 DNA sequence: TGTGCCAGCAGCGTAAGACAGGGGGCTGAAGCTTTCTTT.

This clone occurred a few times. This rearrangement joins TRBV5-1 to TRBJ1-1, with D unresolved. With 7 bases removed from V and 3 bases from J, the gap between germline ends came to 13 bases. CDR1 is SGHRS, CDR2 YFSETQ, per germline. CDR3 length: 13 amino acids. The CDR3 protein is CASQVQRDTEAFF. CDR3 nucleotide sequence: TGCGCCAGCCAGGTGCAGAGGGACACTGAAGCTTTCTTT. The variable domain in full, with the rest retrieved from reference TRBV5-1 and TRBJ1-1, is KAGVTQTPRYLIKTRGQQVTLSCSPISGHRSVSWYQQTPGQGLQFLFEYFSETQRNKGNFPGRFSGRQFSNSRSEMNVSTLELGDSALYLCASQVQRDTEAFFGQGTRLTVV.

The chain uses TRBV29-1 and TRBJ2-2; no clear D gene. Deletions cut 1 base from V and 0 bases from J, with 9 bases between. The CDR3 consists of 15 residues. The germline V gene has CDR1 SQVTM and CDR2 ANQGSEA. CDR3 loop: CSVEVARSNTGELFF. The CDR3 DNA reads as TGCAGCGTTGAAGTAGCTAGGTCGAACACCGGGGAGCTGTTTTTT.

This chain's CDR3 is CASSIRAGGLSYEQYF. The CDR3 nucleotides read TGTGCCAGTAGTATTCGGGCGGGGGGCCTATCCTACGAGCAGTACTTC. This sequence joins TRBV19 and TRBJ2-7; 8 bases map to TRBD2. After removal of 3 bases from V and 1 base from J, the junction contained 8 bases not matched to a gene. Germline V gives CDR1 LNHDA, CDR2 SQIVND (reference sequence). The CDR3 runs to 16 residues.

This sequence joins TRBV29-1 and TRBJ1-1; D unresolved. The CDR3 loop spans 12 amino acids. Trimming pared 8 bases from V and 3 bases from J, leaving 13 bases between. CDR1 and CDR2 (germline): SQVTM, ANQGSEA. The CDR3 spells CSTYSQDTEAFF. CDR3 DNA sequence: TGCAGCACCTACTCCCAGGACACTGAAGCTTTCTTT.

This chain connects TRBV15 to TRBJ2-7; D possibly corresponds to TRBD1 (7 bases). The ends were cut back, 5 bases at V and 6 bases at J, with 17 bases in the middle. Germline CDR1 is LNHNV and CDR2 is YYDKDF (reference sequence). The CDR3 is 14 amino acids. CDR3 in DNA: TGTGCCACCAGCGCACCAGGGGGGAATAGCGAGCAGTACTTC. This translates into CATSAPGGNSEQYF.

The genes are TRBV10-2 and TRBJ2-5, with D possibly matching TRBD2 (5 bases). Germline V gives CDR1 WSHSY, CDR2 SAAADI. V lost 2 bases to trimming and J lost 11 bases, with 9 bases between them. The CDR3 is 11 amino acids. For the CDR3, the DNA is TGCGCCAGCAGTGAGGGACTGACGCAGTACTTC. Translating it yields CASSEGLTQYF.

The V and J genes are TRBV7-8 and TRBJ1-1, with TRBD1 as a possible D gene (6 bases). The CDR3 spans 14 residues. The V gene lost 0 bases and the J gene lost 5 bases, with 10 bases spanning the gap. Germline V gene lookup returns CDR1 SGHVS and CDR2 FQNEAQ. CDR3: CASSLARTDTEAFF. The CDR3 nucleotides read TGTGCCAGCAGCTTAGCGCGGACAGATACTGAAGCTTTCTTT.